The rows below give T cell receptor beta chains drawn from one sample of a study of shared clonotypes between healthy human individuals. Measured with immunoSEQ multiplex PCR; TCRdb has only the in-frame clones, and not every one. The repertoire has around 700,000 clones, around 72% of them found once; the top ten carry roughly 1.8%. Sample: memory CD4+ T cells sorted from blood. The receptors come from a woman under 40 in good health. CDR3s include the opening cysteine and the closing phenylalanine or tryptophan. A D gene is named only where the DNA matches it firmly. A clone size is listed for some rows: how often the clone was seen (once, few, many), or a class if it is expanded.

v_gene: TRBV7-9; j_gene: TRBJ2-7; abundance: many; d_gene: .; CDR3aa: CASGRGREQYF; CDR3nt: TGTGCCAGCGGGCGGGGCCGCGAGCAGTACTTC
v_gene: TRBV7-2; j_gene: TRBJ1-5; abundance: .; d_gene: .; CDR3aa: CASSQGRNQPQHF; CDR3nt: TGTGCCAGCAGCCAAGGGCGCAATCAGCCCCAGCATTTT
v_gene: TRBV10-2; j_gene: TRBJ2-1; abundance: .; d_gene: .; CDR3aa: CASSEIAGRGNNEQFF; CDR3nt: TGCGCCAGCAGTGAAATAGCAGGTCGGGGGAACAATGAGCAGTTCTTC
v_gene: TRBV11-2; j_gene: TRBJ1-1; abundance: .; d_gene: .; CDR3aa: CASSFGAGNTEAFF; CDR3nt: TGTGCCAGCAGCTTCGGGGCCGGAAACACTGAAGCTTTCTTT
v_gene: TRBV4-1; j_gene: TRBJ1-3; abundance: .; d_gene: TRBD1; CDR3aa: CANPQGDTIYF; CDR3nt: TGCGCCAACCCACAGGGGGACACCATATATTTT
v_gene: TRBV27; j_gene: TRBJ2-6; abundance: .; d_gene: TRBD1; CDR3aa: CASRRTGAFSSGANVLTF; CDR3nt: TGTGCCAGCAGACGAACAGGGGCCTTCAGCTCTGGGGCCAACGTCCTGACTTTC
v_gene: TRBV29-1; j_gene: TRBJ2-7; abundance: .; d_gene: .; CDR3aa: CSVSPGALYEQYF; CDR3nt: TGCAGCGTCTCCCCAGGGGCCCTTTACGAGCAGTACTTC
v_gene: TRBV28; j_gene: TRBJ1-5; abundance: .; d_gene: .; CDR3aa: CASSLYELNQPQHF; CDR3nt: TGTGCCAGCAGTTTATATGAACTCAATCAGCCCCAGCATTTT
v_gene: TRBV5-4; j_gene: TRBJ2-5; abundance: .; d_gene: .; CDR3aa: CASSPGDRRQETQYF; CDR3nt: TGTGCCAGCAGCCCAGGGGATCGGAGGCAAGAGACCCAGTACTTC
v_gene: TRBV19; j_gene: TRBJ1-1; abundance: many; d_gene: .; CDR3aa: CASRAVGPPNTEAFF; CDR3nt: TGTGCCAGTAGGGCCGTAGGGCCGCCAAACACTGAAGCTTTCTTT
v_gene: TRBV29-1; j_gene: TRBJ1-1; abundance: .; d_gene: .; CDR3aa: CSGGGTEAFF; CDR3nt: TGCAGCGGGGGCGGGACTGAAGCTTTCTTT
v_gene: TRBV6-5; j_gene: TRBJ2-2; abundance: .; d_gene: .; CDR3aa: CASSYKYTSNTGELFF; CDR3nt: TGTGCCAGCAGTTACAAGTACACTTCGAACACCGGGGAGCTGTTTTTT
v_gene: TRBV5-1; j_gene: TRBJ2-5; abundance: .; d_gene: .; CDR3aa: CASSAGAPGETQYF; CDR3nt: TGCGCCAGCAGCGCGGGTGCCCCCGGAGAGACCCAGTACTTC
v_gene: TRBV7-8; j_gene: TRBJ2-7; abundance: .; d_gene: TRBD1; CDR3aa: CASSPRQGTYEQYF; CDR3nt: TGTGCCAGCAGCCCCCGACAGGGTACATACGAGCAGTACTTC
v_gene: TRBV5-6; j_gene: TRBJ1-1; abundance: .; d_gene: .; CDR3aa: CASSLLDRGTEAFF; CDR3nt: TGTGCCAGCAGCTTACTGGATCGCGGCACTGAAGCTTTCTTT
v_gene: TRBV28; j_gene: TRBJ2-7; abundance: .; d_gene: .; CDR3aa: CASRPLTSRAVEQYF; CDR3nt: TGTGCCAGCAGGCCTCTGACGTCCAGGGCTGTCGAGCAGTACTTC
v_gene: TRBV19; j_gene: TRBJ2-7; abundance: .; d_gene: TRBD1; CDR3aa: CASSIAASGTGTYEQYF; CDR3nt: TGTGCCAGTAGTATAGCCGCCTCCGGGACAGGGACCTACGAGCAGTACTTC
v_gene: TRBV19; j_gene: TRBJ2-7; abundance: .; d_gene: .; CDR3aa: CASSIPGSSYEQYF; CDR3nt: TGTGCCAGTAGTATCCCGGGTTCTTCCTACGAGCAGTACTTC
v_gene: TRBV19; j_gene: TRBJ2-1; abundance: .; d_gene: .; CDR3aa: CASSSLQGTNEQFF; CDR3nt: TGTGCCAGTAGTTCCCTGCAGGGGACAAATGAGCAGTTCTTC
v_gene: TRBV7-9; j_gene: TRBJ1-5; abundance: .; d_gene: TRBD1; CDR3aa: CASSLSGTDNQPQHF; CDR3nt: TGTGCCAGCAGCCTATCCGGGACAGACAATCAGCCCCAGCATTTT
v_gene: TRBV29-1; j_gene: TRBJ2-7; abundance: .; d_gene: TRBD1; CDR3aa: CSVDRDPADRGPSGTYEQYF; CDR3nt: TGCAGCGTTGACCGAGACCCCGCGGACAGGGGACCGAGCGGGACCTACGAGCAGTACTTC
v_gene: TRBV19; j_gene: TRBJ2-2; abundance: once; d_gene: .; CDR3aa: CASSILGTSNTGELFF; CDR3nt: TGTGCCAGTAGTATCCTCGGGACGTCGAACACCGGGGAGCTGTTTTTT
v_gene: TRBV7-2; j_gene: TRBJ2-4; abundance: .; d_gene: TRBD2; CDR3aa: CASSLGGGIAKNIQYF; CDR3nt: TGTGCCAGCAGCTTAGGGGGGGGTATAGCCAAAAACATTCAGTACTTC
v_gene: TRBV27; j_gene: TRBJ2-3; abundance: once; d_gene: .; CDR3aa: CASSFRETADTQYF; CDR3nt: TGTGCCAGCAGTTTTCGGGAGACGGCGGATACGCAGTATTTT
v_gene: TRBV6-5; j_gene: TRBJ2-7; abundance: .; d_gene: .; CDR3aa: CASNIQDSSYEQYF; CDR3nt: TGTGCCAGCAATATACAAGACAGCTCCTACGAGCAGTACTTC
v_gene: TRBV19; j_gene: TRBJ1-5; abundance: .; d_gene: TRBD1; CDR3aa: CASSVKDRPSNQPQHF; CDR3nt: TGTGCCAGTAGTGTAAAGGACAGGCCAAGCAATCAGCCCCAGCATTTT
v_gene: TRBV7-9; j_gene: TRBJ2-2; abundance: many; d_gene: .; CDR3aa: CASPAPGIYTGELFF; CDR3nt: TGTGCCAGCCCCGCGCCGGGGATTTACACCGGGGAGCTGTTTTTT
v_gene: TRBV7-8; j_gene: TRBJ2-7; abundance: .; d_gene: TRBD2; CDR3aa: CASTPQRDSYEQYF; CDR3nt: TGTGCCAGCACCCCTCAGCGGGACTCCTACGAGCAGTACTTC
v_gene: TRBV15; j_gene: TRBJ1-2; abundance: once; d_gene: TRBD1; CDR3aa: CATSRDLGQANYGYTF; CDR3nt: TGTGCCACCAGCAGAGATCTAGGACAGGCTAACTATGGCTACACCTTC
v_gene: TRBV5-6; j_gene: TRBJ1-2; abundance: .; d_gene: TRBD1; CDR3aa: CASRLTGRFYVSYTF; CDR3nt: TGTGCCAGCAGATTGACAGGGAGATTTTATGTGAGCTACACCTTC
v_gene: TRBV7-9; j_gene: TRBJ2-7; abundance: .; d_gene: TRBD2; CDR3aa: CASSLVTLAGEEQYF; CDR3nt: TGTGCCAGCAGCTTAGTAACGCTAGCGGGAGAGGAGCAGTACTTC
v_gene: TRBV5-4; j_gene: TRBJ2-2; abundance: .; d_gene: TRBD2; CDR3aa: CASSRGTSGSITGELFF; CDR3nt: TGTGCCAGCAGCCGTGGGACTAGCGGGAGTATCACCGGGGAGCTGTTTTTT
v_gene: TRBV28; j_gene: TRBJ1-5; abundance: .; d_gene: .; CDR3aa: CASSPELPNQPQHF; CDR3nt: TGTGCCAGCAGCCCTGAACTACCTAATCAGCCCCAGCATTTT
v_gene: TRBV11-3; j_gene: TRBJ2-6; abundance: .; d_gene: .; CDR3aa: CASSYISRQSRANVLTF; CDR3nt: TGTGCCAGCAGCTATATATCTCGACAAAGTCGGGCCAACGTCCTGACTTTC
v_gene: TRBV27; j_gene: TRBJ1-5; abundance: .; d_gene: .; CDR3aa: CASRGPRGDQPQHF; CDR3nt: TGTGCCAGCAGGGGGCCGAGGGGAGATCAGCCCCAGCATTTT
v_gene: TRBV6-5; j_gene: TRBJ2-7; abundance: .; d_gene: TRBD1; CDR3aa: CASSSYRGEQYF; CDR3nt: TGTGCCAGCAGCTCATACAGGGGCGAGCAGTACTTC
v_gene: TRBV29-1; j_gene: TRBJ2-3; abundance: .; d_gene: TRBD1; CDR3aa: CSVRQGSTDTQYF; CDR3nt: TGCAGCGTTAGACAGGGATCGACAGATACGCAGTATTTT
v_gene: TRBV4-2; j_gene: TRBJ2-7; abundance: .; d_gene: .; CDR3aa: CASSQGDGVYEQYF; CDR3nt: TGTGCCAGCAGCCAAGGGGACGGGGTCTACGAGCAGTACTTC
v_gene: TRBV27; j_gene: TRBJ2-3; abundance: .; d_gene: .; CDR3aa: CASSPPGTDTQYF; CDR3nt: TGTGCCAGCAGCCCTCCGGGCACAGATACGCAGTATTTT
v_gene: TRBV4-1; j_gene: TRBJ2-7; abundance: few; d_gene: .; CDR3aa: CASSQGSWLRAGYEQYF; CDR3nt: TGCGCCAGCAGCCAAGGGAGTTGGTTAAGGGCAGGGTACGAGCAGTACTTC
v_gene: TRBV14; j_gene: TRBJ1-5; abundance: .; d_gene: TRBD1; CDR3aa: CASTQGHRRNQPQHF; CDR3nt: TGTGCCAGTACACAGGGGCACCGTAGAAATCAGCCCCAGCATTTT
v_gene: TRBV4-1; j_gene: TRBJ1-5; abundance: .; d_gene: .; CDR3aa: CASSQEQSNQPQHF; CDR3nt: TGCGCCAGCAGCCAAGAGCAGTCCAATCAGCCCCAGCATTTT
v_gene: TRBV6-6; j_gene: TRBJ1-4; abundance: .; d_gene: .; CDR3aa: CASSWASPGNEKLFF; CDR3nt: TGTGCCAGCAGCTGGGCTTCACCAGGGAATGAAAAACTGTTTTTT
v_gene: TRBV21-1; j_gene: TRBJ2-2; abundance: .; d_gene: .; CDR3aa: CASSKSHEEQTNTGELFF; CDR3nt: TGTGCCAGCAGCAAATCCCATGAGGAGCAGACGAACACCGGGGAGCTGTTTTTT
v_gene: TRBV9; j_gene: TRBJ2-7; abundance: .; d_gene: TRBD1; CDR3aa: CASSDAPGQGEDEQYF; CDR3nt: TGTGCCAGCAGCGATGCCCCGGGACAGGGGGAGGACGAGCAGTACTTC
v_gene: TRBV29-1; j_gene: TRBJ1-5; abundance: .; d_gene: .; CDR3aa: CSVARGSNQPQHF; CDR3nt: TGCAGCGTTGCCAGGGGTAGCAATCAGCCCCAGCATTTT
v_gene: TRBV5-4; j_gene: TRBJ2-5; abundance: .; d_gene: .; CDR3aa: CASTTGGLAEQETQYF; CDR3nt: TGTGCCAGCACCACCGGGGGCCTAGCGGAACAAGAGACCCAGTACTTC
v_gene: TRBV27; j_gene: TRBJ1-1; abundance: .; d_gene: .; CDR3aa: CASSLLQNTEAFF; CDR3nt: TGTGCCAGCAGTTTATTACAGAACACTGAAGCTTTCTTT
v_gene: TRBV10-1; j_gene: TRBJ2-3; abundance: .; d_gene: .; CDR3aa: CASSESGGHQKDTQYF; CDR3nt: TGCGCCAGCAGTGAGTCGGGGGGACATCAGAAAGATACGCAGTATTTT
v_gene: TRBV2; j_gene: TRBJ2-7; abundance: few; d_gene: .; CDR3aa: CASSDGASGSYEQYF; CDR3nt: TGTGCCAGCAGTGACGGGGCCTCCGGATCCTACGAGCAGTACTTC
v_gene: TRBV13; j_gene: TRBJ2-2; abundance: .; d_gene: TRBD1; CDR3aa: CASSRDRSTGELLF; CDR3nt: TGTGCCAGCAGCCGGGACAGGTCAACCGGGGAGCTGCTTTTT